This TCR beta chain emerged from a study of shared clonotypes between healthy human individuals (TCRdb year 2020). Study-wide context: The cohort included a few men and a couple of women between 18 and 49 years of age. For each donor, CD4 naive and CD4 memory were each run on three plates, CD8 naive on two plates, and CD8 memory on one plate. Blood TCR repertoires of about 5 healthy adults were deeply sequenced to estimate repertoire size and the extent of clonotype sharing between individuals. To increase sequencing depth and limit assay-specific biases, TCR repertoire library preparation and sequencing were carried out by different laboratories using diverse techniques. Between about 0.94 and 8.9 billion PBMCs per donor were obtained by leukapheresis. Study-level results and caveats: Sampling was restricted to blood, and TCR repertoires in tissue are likely to differ from TCR repertoires in blood. Sharing across a handful of donors was observed for about 4.8% of naive CD4, 3% to 4% of naive CD8, about 2.3% of memory CD4, and roughly 0.4% of memory CD8 clonotypes. Compared with non-shared clonotypes, clonotypes shared by all four sorted-subset donors had higher generation probabilities. The small number of donors limited the genetic and exposure-history diversity represented. Naive subsets generally had larger estimated clonotype richness than memory subsets. Incomplete sequencing was indicated by rarefaction of sorted-subset datasets, despite the large sequencing depth. Pairwise subsampling indicated that sequencing depth was expected to affect the degree of clonotype sharing among donors.

Donors were healthy HIV-negative adults with no recently reported acute infections or vaccinations. All donors were Caucasian adults living in Nashville, Tennessee, USA. Magnetic negative selection was used to enrich CD4+ T cells, after which naive cells were positively selected on CD45RA and the negative fraction became the memory subset. After blood collection by leukapheresis, PBMCs were isolated using Ficoll-Histopaque density gradient centrifugation and then cryopreserved in the vapor phase of liquid nitrogen. Analytical flow cytometry was used to check the purity and quantity of each magnetically sorted T cell population. Each sorted fraction had its genomic DNA isolated and then quantified by UV absorbance on a Nanodrop 2000c. The germline V gene provides CDR1 SGDLS and CDR2 YYNGEE. Spanning cysteine to phenylalanine, the CDR3 consists of 14 amino acids. Only the CDR3 part of the read is kept: 42 bases, read in frame from the first base. After removal of 4 bases from V and 1 base from J, the junction retains 3 bases not matched to a gene.

Using the deep immunoSEQ assay, TCR CDR3 regions were amplified from genomic DNA by multiplex PCR. Extracted genomic DNA from each cell subset was spread evenly across all wells of several immunoSEQ 96-well plates, with each plate serving as a replicate. For sorted subsets, roughly 200 ng of genomic DNA, equivalent to 30,000 or so T cell genomes, went into each replicate PCR. The purified libraries were quantified using a Qubit 3.0 fluorometer, sized with a Bioanalyzer 2100, and then quantified again using the KAPA Library Quantification kit. A separate single-read 150-cycle Illumina NextSeq 550 flow cell was used to sequence each immunoSEQ 96-well plate. Per the original workflow: Because only junctional sequences without quality scores were contained in the immunoSEQ output, filtering matching that applied to full-length reads could not be performed. Sequences were annotated with PyIR, a Python wrapper for IgBLAST v1.9, and V/J genes and CDR3 were assigned using IMGT germline references. Reads were removed for weak V/J assignments (E-value above 1e-6), missing CDR3, stop codons, out-of-frame junctions, or ambiguous translated residues. V3J clonotypes were defined as sequences sharing an identical inferred V gene, J gene, and CDR3 amino acid sequence. Percentage overlap between repertoires was computed as shared unique clonotypes divided by the size of the smaller repertoire. Richness of each repertoire was evaluated using RTK rarefaction, the Chao1 estimator, and Recon v2.1 estimates of unobserved clonotypes. OLGA was used to compute generation probabilities for all TCRbeta clonotypes that the gDNA method yielded from a handful of donors. TCRdb took this table from immuneACCESS and kept in-frame rearrangements with V and J called. Such tables lack part of the clones; where checked against another copy, unresolved V genes explain under half of the gap, and the rest is unexplained. The DNA was the basis for D and trimming; V, J and clone size are from that table. Here the sample has about 680,000 clones; approximately 79% occur a single time. The top ten clonotypes cover 1.5% to 2% of the sample.

To note about this clone: No cognate antigen has been identified for it. Nothing much larger sits one base from this clone, and base qualities are not available.

The rearrangement combines TRBV9 with TRBJ2-7; a stretch of 9 junction bases matches TRBD2. The TCR comes from a woman aged 25 to 45 in good health. Sequencing input: memory CD4+ T cells sorted from blood. The cell subset or site label, as the study defines it: CD45RA-negative fraction. The nucleotide sequence reads as follows: TGTGCCAGCAGCCGACTAGCGGAATCCTACGAGCAGTACTTC. Its product reads: CASSRLAESYEQYF.